This entry lists 10 T cell receptor beta chains sequenced from one sample in a study of blood T cell repertoires in COVID-19 (TCRdb year 2020). Libraries were made using the immunoSEQ multiplex PCR assay. This is the immuneACCESS table as TCRdb keeps it, with only in-frame sequences that have V and J called. A part of the clones is gone; compared with another copy, unresolved V genes explain less than half, and the rest is unexplained. The sample table holds a few hundred thousand clones, of which approximately 84% were seen once. The ten largest clones add up to around 9.3% of the sample. The sample was PBMCs or T cells enriched from blood (not recorded which). These receptor sequences come from a woman between 18 and 30 years old who had recovered from COVID-19.

This clone showed up just once. This chain joins TRBV11-1 and TRBJ2-3; TRBD2 is a possible D gene (6 bases). Germline V gene data show CDR1 as SGHAT and CDR2 as FQDESV (reference sequence). The V and J ends lost 4 bases and 5 bases respectively, with 13 bases between them. The CDR3 is made up of 14 amino acids. The chain's CDR3 is CASSSRVGGDTQYF. The CDR3 coding sequence is TGTGCCAGCAGCTCTAGGGTGGGGGGAGATACGCAGTATTTT.

The V call is TRBV30, the J call TRBJ2-2; 10 bases map to TRBD2. V lost 7 bases to trimming and J lost 1 base; unmatched junction nucleotides: 12. CDR3 size: 17 residues. Per germline, CDR1 GTSNPN and CDR2 SVGIG (reference sequence). CDR3 coding DNA: TGTGCCTACCTGGGGACTAGCGAGAGAAGGAACACCGGGGAGCTGTTTTTT. Translated: CAYLGTSERRNTGELFF.

This clone was seen a few times. The chain joins TRBV5-5 to TRBJ2-7; weak D call: TRBD1 (5 bases). The CDR3 loop spans 15 amino acids. The germline CDR1 and CDR2 sequences are SGHKS and YYEKEE (reference sequence). The ends were cut back, 2 bases at V and 0 bases at J, with 12 bases in the middle. CDR3 sequence reads: CASSFSRDSSYEQYF. CDR3 in DNA: TGTGCCAGCAGCTTCTCCCGAGACAGCTCCTACGAGCAGTACTTC.

The chain couples TRBV6-5 to TRBJ1-1; the D gene is possibly TRBD1 (5 bases). Germline V CDR1 and CDR2: MNHEY, SVGAGI. The CDR3 loop spans 15 amino acids. The V end lost 2 bases, the J end lost 1 base, and 11 bases lay between the germline ends. The CDR3: CASSYDWGGNTEAFF. The CDR3 region has the DNA TGTGCCAGCAGTTACGATTGGGGGGGGAACACTGAAGCTTTCTTT.

As regards this clone: Within the sample, other DNA sequences also encode this same CDR3. The CDR3 reads CASSYSTGDQPQHF. The CDR3 nucleotides read TGTGCCAGCAGTTACTCTACAGGAGATCAGCCCCAGCATTTT. The chain links TRBV6-5 to TRBJ1-5, with D possibly TRBD1 on 5 matching bases. There are 14 residues in the CDR3. The V gene lost 0 bases and the J gene lost 5 bases, with 8 bases spanning the gap. Per germline, CDR1 MNHEY and CDR2 SVGAGI.

The chain joins TRBV29-1 to TRBJ2-7; 7 nucleotides match TRBD1. The junction had 9 bases not matched to a gene; V was cut back by 6 bases and J by 1 base. Germline V gives CDR1 SQVTM, CDR2 ANQGSEA. CDR3 length equals 14 residues. The CDR3: CSVLGTDTSYEQYF. The CDR3 bases are TGCAGCGTGCTCGGGACAGACACTTCCTACGAGCAGTACTTC.

This chain joins TRBV3-1 (or the pseudogene TRBV3-2) and TRBJ1-2; 10 bases match TRBD1. Germline CDR1 LGHDT, CDR2 YNNKEL (reference sequence). Losses at the gene ends were 4 bases for V and 4 bases for J; bases not matched to a gene: 9. The CDR3 length is 16 residues. The CDR3 loop is CASSLTAGTGAYGYTF. The CDR3 nucleotides are TGTGCCAGCAGCCTGACCGCCGGGACAGGGGCCTATGGCTACACCTTC.

The CDR3 DNA follows: TGCGCCAGCAGCGAGGGATACAATGAGCAGTTCTTC. Protein sequence: CASSEGYNEQFF. V usage is TRBV5-1 and J usage is TRBJ2-1; a possible D gene is TRBD2 (5 bases). Germline values: CDR1 SGHRS, CDR2 YFSETQ. The CDR3 has 12 amino acids. V was shortened by 4 bases and J by 4 bases, with 6 bases between the two germline ends. Full variable domain (remainder filled in from reference TRBV5-1 and TRBJ2-1): KAGVTQTPRYLIKTRGQQVTLSCSPISGHRSVSWYQQTPGQGLQFLFEYFSETQRNKGNFPGRFSGRQFSNSRSEMNVSTLELGDSALYLCASSEGYNEQFFGPGTRLTVL.

V usage is TRBV4-1 and J usage is TRBJ2-3; TRBD2 might be the D (7 bases). Between the trimmed V and J ends, which lost 5 bases and 2 bases, there was a span of 8 bases. Germline lookup yields CDR1 MGHRA and CDR2 YSYEKL. The CDR3 loop spans 13 amino acids. The CDR3 DNA is TGCGCCAGCAGCGGGGGGGCCACAGATACGCAGTATTTT. Its translation is CASSGGATDTQYF.

The V gene is TRBV10-3, the J gene TRBJ1-1; a weak D match, TRBD1 (5 bases). The CDR3 has 15 residues. Looked up from germline, CDR1 is ENHRY and CDR2 is SYGVKD. V gave up 2 bases and J gave up 5 bases, with 15 bases separating them. The CDR3 region has the DNA TGTGCCATCAGTGAGCGGGTTGCAGGGTGGACTGAAGCTTTCTTT. Protein sequence: CAISERVAGWTEAFF.